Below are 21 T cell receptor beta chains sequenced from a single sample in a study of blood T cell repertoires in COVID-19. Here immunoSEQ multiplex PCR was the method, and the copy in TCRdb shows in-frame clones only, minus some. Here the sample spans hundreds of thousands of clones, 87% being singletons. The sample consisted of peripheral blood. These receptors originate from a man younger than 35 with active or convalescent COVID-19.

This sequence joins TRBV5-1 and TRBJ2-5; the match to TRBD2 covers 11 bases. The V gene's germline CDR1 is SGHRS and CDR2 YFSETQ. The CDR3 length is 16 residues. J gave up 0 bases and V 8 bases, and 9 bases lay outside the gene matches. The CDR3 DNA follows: TGCGCCAGTACCCCGGGACTAGCGGCGTACCAAGAGACCCAGTACTTC. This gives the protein CASTPGLAAYQETQYF.

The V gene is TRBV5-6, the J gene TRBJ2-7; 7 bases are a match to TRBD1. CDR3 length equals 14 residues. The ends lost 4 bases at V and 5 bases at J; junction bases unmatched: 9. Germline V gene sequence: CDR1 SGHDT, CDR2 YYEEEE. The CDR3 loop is CASSRGQVVDEQYF. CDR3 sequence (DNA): TGTGCCAGCAGCCGCGGACAGGTCGTAGACGAGCAGTACTTC.

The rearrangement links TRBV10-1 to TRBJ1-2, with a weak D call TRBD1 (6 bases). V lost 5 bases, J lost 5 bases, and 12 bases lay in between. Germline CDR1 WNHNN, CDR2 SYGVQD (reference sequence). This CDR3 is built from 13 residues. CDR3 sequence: CASSPGQSYGYTF. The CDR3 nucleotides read TGCGCCAGCAGTCCCGGACAGTCATATGGCTACACCTTC.

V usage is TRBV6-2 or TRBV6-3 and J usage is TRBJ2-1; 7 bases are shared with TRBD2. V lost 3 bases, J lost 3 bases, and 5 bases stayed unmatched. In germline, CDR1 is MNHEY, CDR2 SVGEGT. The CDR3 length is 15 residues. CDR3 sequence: CASSYMGGGYNEQFF. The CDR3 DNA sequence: TGTGCCAGCAGTTATATGGGGGGGGGCTACAATGAGCAGTTCTTC.

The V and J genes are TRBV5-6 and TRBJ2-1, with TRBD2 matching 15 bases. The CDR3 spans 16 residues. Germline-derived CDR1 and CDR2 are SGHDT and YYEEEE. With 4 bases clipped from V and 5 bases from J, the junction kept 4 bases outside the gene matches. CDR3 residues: CASSGLAGGYDNEQFF. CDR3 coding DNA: TGTGCCAGCAGCGGACTAGCGGGAGGGTACGACAATGAGCAGTTCTTC.

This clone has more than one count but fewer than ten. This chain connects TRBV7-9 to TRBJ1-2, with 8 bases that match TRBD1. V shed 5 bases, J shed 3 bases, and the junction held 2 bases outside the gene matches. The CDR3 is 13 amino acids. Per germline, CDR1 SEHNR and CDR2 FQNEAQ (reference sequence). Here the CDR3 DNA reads TGTGCCAGCAGCCAGACAGGGGACTATGGCTACACCTTC. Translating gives CASSQTGDYGYTF.

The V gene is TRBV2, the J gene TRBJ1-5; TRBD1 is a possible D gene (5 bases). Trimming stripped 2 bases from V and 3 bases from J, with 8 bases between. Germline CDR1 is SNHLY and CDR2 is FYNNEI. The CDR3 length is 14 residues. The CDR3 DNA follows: TGTGCCAGCAGTGAACAGGGCTTCAATCAGCCCCAGCATTTT. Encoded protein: CASSEQGFNQPQHF.

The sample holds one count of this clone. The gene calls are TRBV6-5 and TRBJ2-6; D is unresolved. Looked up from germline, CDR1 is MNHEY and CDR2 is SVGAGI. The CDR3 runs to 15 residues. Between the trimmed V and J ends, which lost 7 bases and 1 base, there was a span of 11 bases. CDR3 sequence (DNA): TGTGCCAGCATTGGATGGAGTTCTGGGGCCAACGTCCTGACTTTC. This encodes CASIGWSSGANVLTF.

The CDR3 loop reads CATQRGGRDTQYF. The CDR3, as DNA: TGTGCCACCCAGCGGGGGGGCCGCGATACGCAGTATTTT. The chain carries TRBV6-5 and TRBJ2-3; 10 positions match TRBD2. Germline-derived CDR1 and CDR2 are MNHEY and SVGAGI. V was clipped by 10 bases and J by 6 bases; unmatched bases: 7. This CDR3 contains 13 residues.

The chain's CDR3 is CASSQGGFLGSPLHF. The DNA of the CDR3 is TGTGCCAGCAGCCAAGGGGGATTCTTGGGTTCACCCCTCCACTTT. The chain has TRBV11-2 and TRBJ1-6; TRBD1 might be the D (6 bases). CDR1 and CDR2 from the germline V gene are SGHAT and FQNNGV. V lost 5 bases and J lost 9, with 17 bases in between. The CDR3 runs 15 residues.

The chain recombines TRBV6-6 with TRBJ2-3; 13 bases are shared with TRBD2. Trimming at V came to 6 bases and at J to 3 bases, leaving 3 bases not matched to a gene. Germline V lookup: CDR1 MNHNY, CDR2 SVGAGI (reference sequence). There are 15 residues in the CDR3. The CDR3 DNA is TGTGCCAGCAGCCCGGGACTAGCGGGAACAGATACGCAGTATTTT. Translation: CASSPGLAGTDTQYF.

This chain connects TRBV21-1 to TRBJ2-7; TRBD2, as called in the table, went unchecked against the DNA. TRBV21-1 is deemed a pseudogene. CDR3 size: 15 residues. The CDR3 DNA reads TGTGCCAGCACCAAGGGGGGGGAACCCTGCTACGAGCAGTACTTC. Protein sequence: CASTKGGEPCYEQYF.

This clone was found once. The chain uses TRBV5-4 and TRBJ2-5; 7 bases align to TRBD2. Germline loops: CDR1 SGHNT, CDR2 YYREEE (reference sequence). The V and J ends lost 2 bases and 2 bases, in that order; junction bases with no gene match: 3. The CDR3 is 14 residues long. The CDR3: CASSFGLGQETQYF. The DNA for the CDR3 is TGTGCCAGCAGCTTCGGACTAGGTCAAGAGACCCAGTACTTC.

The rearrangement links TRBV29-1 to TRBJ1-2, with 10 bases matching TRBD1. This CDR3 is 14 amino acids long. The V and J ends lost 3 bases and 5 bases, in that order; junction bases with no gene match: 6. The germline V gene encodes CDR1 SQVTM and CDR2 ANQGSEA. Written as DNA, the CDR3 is TGCAGCGTTGAGACAGGGGGCGAAGGGTATGGCTACACCTTC. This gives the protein CSVETGGEGYGYTF.

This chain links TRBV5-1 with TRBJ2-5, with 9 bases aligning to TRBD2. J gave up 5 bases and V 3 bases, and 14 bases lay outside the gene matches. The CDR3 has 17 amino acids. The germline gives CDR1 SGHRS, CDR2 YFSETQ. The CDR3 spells CASSSNGGLALSETQYF. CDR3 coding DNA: TGCGCCAGCAGCTCCAACGGGGGACTAGCCCTCTCCGAGACCCAGTACTTC.

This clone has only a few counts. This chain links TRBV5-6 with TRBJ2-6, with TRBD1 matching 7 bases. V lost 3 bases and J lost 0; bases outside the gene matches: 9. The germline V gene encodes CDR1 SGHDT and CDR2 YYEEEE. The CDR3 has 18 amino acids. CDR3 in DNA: TGTGCCAGCAGCTCACCGGGACAGTGGATCTCTGGGGCCAACGTCCTGACTTTC. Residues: CASSSPGQWISGANVLTF.

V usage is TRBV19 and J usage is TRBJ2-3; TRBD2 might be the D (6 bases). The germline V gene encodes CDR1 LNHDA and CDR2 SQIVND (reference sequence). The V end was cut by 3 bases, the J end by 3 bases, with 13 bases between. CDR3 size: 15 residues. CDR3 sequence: CASSMRRLVTDTQYF. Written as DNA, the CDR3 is TGTGCCAGTAGTATGCGTCGACTAGTGACAGATACGCAGTATTTT.

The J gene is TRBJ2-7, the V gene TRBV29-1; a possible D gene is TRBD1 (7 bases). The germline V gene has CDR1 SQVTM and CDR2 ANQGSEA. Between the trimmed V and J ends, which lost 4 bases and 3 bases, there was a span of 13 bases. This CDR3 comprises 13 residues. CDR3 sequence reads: CSVVRGDIYEQYF. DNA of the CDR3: TGCAGCGTTGTCAGGGGGGACATCTACGAGCAGTACTTC.

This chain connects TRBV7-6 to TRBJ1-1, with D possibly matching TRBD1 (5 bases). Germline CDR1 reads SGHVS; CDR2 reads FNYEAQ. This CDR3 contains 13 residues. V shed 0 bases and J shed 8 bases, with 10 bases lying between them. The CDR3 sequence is CASSLADRGEAFF. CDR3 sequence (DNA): TGTGCCAGCAGCTTAGCCGACAGAGGAGAAGCTTTCTTT.

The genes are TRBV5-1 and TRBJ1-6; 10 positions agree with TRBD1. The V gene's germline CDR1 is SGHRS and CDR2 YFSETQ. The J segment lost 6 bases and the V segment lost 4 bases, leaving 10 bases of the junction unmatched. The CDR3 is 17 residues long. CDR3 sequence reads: CASSHGLGQGSNSPLHF. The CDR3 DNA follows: TGCGCCAGCAGCCACGGATTGGGACAGGGGAGTAATTCACCCCTCCACTTT.

Written as DNA, the CDR3 is TGCGCCAGCAGCCGCCGGTTACTAAACTCTGGGGCCAACGTCCTGACTTTC. The encoded protein is CASSRRLLNSGANVLTF. The gene calls are TRBV4-3 and TRBJ2-6, with D unclear. Looked up from germline, CDR1 is LGHNA and CDR2 is YSLEER. V was pared by 4 bases and J by 0 bases, with 13 bases between. The CDR3 consists of 17 residues.